This TCR beta chain was obtained from a study of blood T cell repertoires in COVID-19. A few counts support this clone. Trimming took 0 bases from V and 4 from J, leaving 4 bases between them. The CDR3 sequence is 13 residues long. Germline V gene data show CDR1 as SGDLS and CDR2 as YYNGEE. Profiled with immunoSEQ multiplex PCR; TCRdb holds only in-frame clones, not every one. The data show roughly 160,000 clones, less than 80% seen once. The chain has TRBV9 and TRBJ2-2; D remains unclear. The receptor was derived from a woman in her seventies in a cohort exposed to, infected with or recovered from COVID-19 (not recorded which). The sequencing input was PBMCs or T cells enriched from blood (not recorded which). The DNA for the CDR3 is TGTGCCAGCAGCGTAGCTTCCACCGGGGAGCTGTTTTTT. It codes for CASSVASTGELFF.